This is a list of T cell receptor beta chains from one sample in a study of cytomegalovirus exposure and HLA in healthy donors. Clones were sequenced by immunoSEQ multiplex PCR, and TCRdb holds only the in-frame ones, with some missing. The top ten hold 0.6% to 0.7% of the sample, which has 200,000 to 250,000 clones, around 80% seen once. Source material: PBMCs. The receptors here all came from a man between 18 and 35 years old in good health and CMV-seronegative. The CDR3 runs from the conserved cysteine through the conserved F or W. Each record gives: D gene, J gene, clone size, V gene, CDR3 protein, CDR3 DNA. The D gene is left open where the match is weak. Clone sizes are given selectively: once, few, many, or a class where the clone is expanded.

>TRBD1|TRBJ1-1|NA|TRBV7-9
CASSLAGQSNIIHTEAFF
TGTGCCAGCAGCTTAGCGGGACAGAGTAATATCATCCACACTGAAGCTTTCTTT
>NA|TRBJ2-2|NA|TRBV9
CASSVLGTPTGELFF
TGTGCCAGCAGCGTACTCGGGACTCCCACCGGGGAGCTGTTTTTT
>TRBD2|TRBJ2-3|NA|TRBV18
CASSPSSGSSTDTQYF
TGTGCCAGCTCACCCAGCAGCGGGAGCTCAACAGATACGCAGTATTTT
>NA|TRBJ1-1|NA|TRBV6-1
CASTMGHMGTEAFF
TGTGCCAGCACCATGGGACATATGGGTACTGAAGCTTTCTTT
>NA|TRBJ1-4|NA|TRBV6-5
CASSYSGAQGKLFF
TGTGCCAGCAGTTACTCGGGGGCCCAGGGAAAACTGTTTTTT
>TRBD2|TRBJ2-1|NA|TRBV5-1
CASSLGLAGGLRYNEQFF
TGCGCCAGCAGCTTGGGACTAGCGGGAGGCCTCAGGTACAATGAGCAGTTCTTC
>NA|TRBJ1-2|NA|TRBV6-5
CASSYYSDYGYTF
TGTGCCAGCAGTTACTACAGTGACTATGGCTACACCTTC
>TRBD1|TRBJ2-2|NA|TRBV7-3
CASSLQGIGELFF
TGTGCCAGCAGCCTACAGGGGATCGGGGAGCTGTTTTTT
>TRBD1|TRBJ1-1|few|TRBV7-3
CASRRQGDTEAFF
TGTGCCAGCAGGAGACAGGGGGACACTGAAGCTTTCTTT
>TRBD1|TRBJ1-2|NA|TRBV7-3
CASSPNTGAYGYTF
TGTGCCAGCAGCCCCAACACAGGGGCCTATGGCTACACCTTC
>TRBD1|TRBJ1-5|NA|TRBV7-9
CASSPQGDNQPQHF
TGTGCCAGCAGCCCCCAGGGGGACAATCAGCCCCAGCATTTT
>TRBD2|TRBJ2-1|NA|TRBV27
CASSGRLANSYNEQFF
TGTGCCAGCAGCGGAAGACTAGCGAACTCCTACAATGAGCAGTTCTTC
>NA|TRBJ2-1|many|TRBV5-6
CASSLRDRRYNEQFF
TGTGCCAGCAGCTTGCGAGACAGAAGATACAATGAGCAGTTCTTC
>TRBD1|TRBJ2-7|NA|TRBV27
CASSPRTGVNEQYF
TGTGCCAGCAGTCCGAGGACAGGGGTAAACGAGCAGTACTTC
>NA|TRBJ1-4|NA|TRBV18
CASSPRGLRLEKLFF
TGTGCCAGCTCACCACGGGGACTGCGCTTGGAAAAACTGTTTTTT
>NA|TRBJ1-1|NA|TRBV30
CAWSVGPGGTEAFF
TGTGCCTGGAGTGTAGGGCCGGGGGGGACTGAAGCTTTCTTT
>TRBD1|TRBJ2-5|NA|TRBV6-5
CASSFGQGAQTQYF
TGTGCCAGCAGTTTTGGACAGGGGGCGCAAACCCAGTACTTC
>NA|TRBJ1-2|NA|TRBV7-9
CASSPFDSPNYGYTF
TGTGCCAGCAGCCCTTTCGACAGTCCGAACTATGGCTACACCTTC
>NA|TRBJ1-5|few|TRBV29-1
CSVTGTNSNQPQHF
TGCAGCGTCACCGGGACAAATAGCAATCAGCCCCAGCATTTT
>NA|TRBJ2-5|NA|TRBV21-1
CASSKQRRQGKETQYF
TGTGCCAGCAGCAAACAGCGAAGACAGGGTAAAGAGACCCAGTACTTC